A selection of T cell receptor beta chains follows, all from one sample in a study of control samples from healthy donors and cancer patients. Generated by immunoSEQ multiplex PCR, the TCRdb table keeps only in-frame clones and is missing some. The sample has more than 30,000 clones; around four fifths are singletons. The sequencing input was PBMCs. The receptors derive from a woman in her sixties or seventies with lung cancer. CDR3s include the opening cysteine and the closing phenylalanine or tryptophan. D genes are given only for firm matches.

>-|TRBJ2-1|TRBV7-3
TGTGCCAGCAGCTCAGCGGGTTGGGACAATGAGCAGTTCTTC
CASSSAGWDNEQFF
>-|TRBJ2-5|TRBV7-3
TGTGCCAGCAGCTTTCAAGGGGGTCTGGGCACTAGAGAGACCCAGTACTTC
CASSFQGGLGTRETQYF
>TRBD1|TRBJ1-5|TRBV6-6
TGTGCCAGCAGAATACAGGGGGCCTGGAATCAGCCCCAGCATTTT
CASRIQGAWNQPQHF
>-|TRBJ1-6|TRBV12-3/TRBV12-4
TGTGCCAGCAGGACGGGGTATAATTCACCCCTCCACTTT
CASRTGYNSPLHF
>TRBD2|TRBJ2-1|TRBV19
TGTGCCAGTAGTCCCCAGCGGGGGGATTACAATGAGCAGTTCTTC
CASSPQRGDYNEQFF
>-|TRBJ2-5|TRBV11-2
TGTGCCAGCAGCTTAGAGGGGCCACCCGCGCCGGAGACCCAGTACTTC
CASSLEGPPAPETQYF
>TRBD2|TRBJ2-2|TRBV18
TGTGCCAGCTCACCACCGTCTAGCGGAGATACCGGGGAGCTGTTTTTT
CASSPPSSGDTGELFF
>TRBD1|TRBJ2-7|TRBV4-1
TGCGCCAGCAGCCAAGCCTCCGACAGGGGAATCTACGAGCAGTACTTC
CASSQASDRGIYEQYF
>-|TRBJ1-1|TRBV10-3
TGTGCCATCAGTGGCAAGGAGGGAGGTGGCTTGAACACTGAAGCTTTCTTT
CAISGKEGGGLNTEAFF
>-|TRBJ2-3|TRBV10-3
TGTGCCATCAGTGACCCGGGACATCGTAGAGATACGCAGTATTTT
CAISDPGHRRDTQYF
>TRBD1|TRBJ1-1|TRBV27
TGTGCCAGCAGGCTGACAGGGTCAAGGACTGAAGCTTTCTTT
CASRLTGSRTEAFF
>-|TRBJ2-5|TRBV12-3/TRBV12-4
TGTGCCAGCAGCCCCACCGGGCAAGAGACCCAGTACTTC
CASSPTGQETQYF
>-|TRBJ2-2|TRBV6-1
TGTGCCAGCAGTGATTATTGGACGAACACCGGGGAGCTGTTTTTT
CASSDYWTNTGELFF
>-|TRBJ1-2|TRBV30
TGTGCCGCGGAGGGCTACACCTTC
CAAEGYTF
>TRBD1|TRBJ1-2|TRBV5-1
TGCGCCAGCAGCTTAGGACAGGGTGGTGATGGTTACACCTTC
CASSLGQGGDGYTF
>-|TRBJ1-5|TRBV18
TGTGCCAGCTCACCAACACAGGCAAGCAATCAGCCCCAGCATTTT
CASSPTQASNQPQHF
>-|TRBJ1-5|TRBV3-1/TRBV3-2
TGTGCCAGCAGCTCCGCTTCTGGCAATCAGCCCCAGCATTTT
CASSSASGNQPQHF
>-|TRBJ1-5|TRBV5-6
TGTGCCAGCAGCTTGGCCGGATTGGGCAATCAGCCCCAGCATTTT
CASSLAGLGNQPQHF
>-|TRBJ2-1|TRBV3-1/TRBV3-2
TGTGCCAGCAGCCAAGCGGACAATGAGCAGTTCTTC
CASSQADNEQFF
>-|TRBJ2-2|TRBV9
TGTGCCAGCAGCGTAGGACAGGCGAGCACCGGGGAGCTGTTTTTT
CASSVGQASTGELFF
>-|TRBJ2-1|TRBV4-3
TGCGCCAGCAGCCAAGGCGGGCGTGAGCAGTTCTTC
CASSQGGREQFF
>-|TRBJ2-1|TRBV19
TGTGCCACCCGGGGGTGGGGGAATGAGCAGTTCTTC
CATRGWGNEQFF
>-|TRBJ1-2|TRBV19
TGTGCCAGTAGTTCCGGCGGAGACACCTTGTATGGCTACACCTTC
CASSSGGDTLYGYTF
>-|TRBJ1-2|TRBV7-9
TGTGCCAGCAGCTTCCAGGCATATGGCTACACCTTC
CASSFQAYGYTF
>TRBD1|TRBJ1-2|TRBV6-2/TRBV6-3
TGTGCCAGCAGTTACCCACAGGGGAACGGAGGCTACACCTTC
CASSYPQGNGGYTF
>-|TRBJ1-2|TRBV20-1
TGCAGTGCCAGGGAAGCAATCGGCTACACCTTC
CSAREAIGYTF
>TRBD1|TRBJ1-5|TRBV19
TGTGCCAGTAGCGGGACAGGAGGCAATCAGCCCCAGCATTTT
CASSGTGGNQPQHF
>TRBD2|TRBJ2-2|TRBV7-3
TGTGCCAGCAGCCCTCCGGGACTAGCGGGAGGGATACACGGGGAGCTGTTTTTT
CASSPPGLAGGIHGELFF
>TRBD1|TRBJ1-2|TRBV7-2
TGTGCCAGCAGCTTAAGGGGACAGGTGACTCTCTATGGCTACACCTTC
CASSLRGQVTLYGYTF
>-|TRBJ1-2|TRBV12-3/TRBV12-4
TGTGCCAGCAGGTGGGGAGGGGCGCCCACCTTC
CASRWGGAPTF
>-|TRBJ1-1|TRBV6-2/TRBV6-3
TGTGCCAGCAGTTCTGCTTACACTGAAGCTTTCTTT
CASSSAYTEAFF
>-|TRBJ1-1|TRBV6-4
TGTGCCAGCAGTGAAGTGGGGTTTCGGACTGAAGCTTTCTTT
CASSEVGFRTEAFF